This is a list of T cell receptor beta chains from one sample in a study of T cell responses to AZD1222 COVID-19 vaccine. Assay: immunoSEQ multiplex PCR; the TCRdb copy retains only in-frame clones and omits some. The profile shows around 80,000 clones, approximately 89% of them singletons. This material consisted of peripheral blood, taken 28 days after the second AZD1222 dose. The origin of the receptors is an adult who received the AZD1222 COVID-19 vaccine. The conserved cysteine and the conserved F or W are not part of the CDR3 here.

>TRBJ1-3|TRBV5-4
ASSSGGLDSGNTIY
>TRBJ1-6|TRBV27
ASSSTGGYNSPLH
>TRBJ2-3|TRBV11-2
ASSLLQNTDTQY
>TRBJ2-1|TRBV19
ASSIQVGGPRGEQF
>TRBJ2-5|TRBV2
ASRGGEAQETQY
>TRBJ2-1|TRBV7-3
ASSRTSGRNEQF
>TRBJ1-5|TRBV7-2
ASSPSLSNQPQH
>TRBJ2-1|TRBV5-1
ASSLADPPLEF
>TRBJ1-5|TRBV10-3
AIRDRVNQPQH
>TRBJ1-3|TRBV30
ASTMDSGNTIY
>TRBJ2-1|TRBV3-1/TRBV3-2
ASSLDSREAF
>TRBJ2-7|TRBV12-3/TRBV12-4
ASTGLDSYEQY
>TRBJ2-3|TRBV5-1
ASSLGLAGFSTDTQY
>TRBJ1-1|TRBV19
ASSLSQGSTEAF
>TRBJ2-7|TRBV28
ASSQTSGTYHEQY
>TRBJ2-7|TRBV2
ASSEAPSYNYEQY
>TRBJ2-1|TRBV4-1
ASSQVQVVGNEQF
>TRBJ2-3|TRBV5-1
ASSLSTDTQY
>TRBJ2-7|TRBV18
ASSPSSVYEQY
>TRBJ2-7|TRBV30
AWNTGTSGYEQY
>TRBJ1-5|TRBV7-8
ASSLAVGTRPQH
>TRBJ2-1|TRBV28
ASSVARELF
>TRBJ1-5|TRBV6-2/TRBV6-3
ASSYNGANSNQPQH
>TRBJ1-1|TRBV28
ASIWTGRTEAF
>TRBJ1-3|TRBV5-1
ASSLSVSGNTIY
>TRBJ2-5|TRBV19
ASSIGADHETQY
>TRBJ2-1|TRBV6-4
ASSEGLDQPQF
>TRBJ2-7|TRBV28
ASSGSSGSRYEQY
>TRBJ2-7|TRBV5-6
ASSLDQAGGPVSHEQY
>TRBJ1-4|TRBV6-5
ASSYLGDEKLF
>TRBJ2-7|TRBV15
ATSRPSGTSGNEQY
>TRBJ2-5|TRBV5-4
ASSLRGGRSRETQY
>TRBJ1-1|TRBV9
ASSATSETEAF
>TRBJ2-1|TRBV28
ATQGKFKSYNEQF
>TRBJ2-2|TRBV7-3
ASSLRRRGSGELF
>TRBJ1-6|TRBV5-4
ASSPRDINSPLH
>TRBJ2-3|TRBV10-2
ASRTSGKGATDTQY
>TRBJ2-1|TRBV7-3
ASSPSSGRYNEQF
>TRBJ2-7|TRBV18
ASSPMREGHEQY
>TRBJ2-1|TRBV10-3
AISEGGGKDEQF
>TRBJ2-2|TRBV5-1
ASRQRPSNTGELF
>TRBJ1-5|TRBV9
ASSASWGYQPQH
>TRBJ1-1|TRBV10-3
AISPDRVGPAEAF
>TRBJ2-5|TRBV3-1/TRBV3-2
ASSQDLKGTQY
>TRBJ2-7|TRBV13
ASSLGRGTYEQY
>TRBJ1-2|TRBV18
ASSPTGVGATDGYT
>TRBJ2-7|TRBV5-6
ASSLASPSEQY
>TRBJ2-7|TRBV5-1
ASSFSGRASYEQY